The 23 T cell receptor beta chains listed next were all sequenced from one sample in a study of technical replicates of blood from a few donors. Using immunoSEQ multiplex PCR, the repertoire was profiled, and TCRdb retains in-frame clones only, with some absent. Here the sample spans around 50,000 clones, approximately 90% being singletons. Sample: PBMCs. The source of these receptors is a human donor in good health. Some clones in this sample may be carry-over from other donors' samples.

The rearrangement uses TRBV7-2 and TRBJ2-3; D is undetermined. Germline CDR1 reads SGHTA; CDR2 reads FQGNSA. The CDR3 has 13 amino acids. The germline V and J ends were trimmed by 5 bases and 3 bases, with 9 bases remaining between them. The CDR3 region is CASSPYTTDTQYF. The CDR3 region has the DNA TGTGCCAGCAGCCCCTATACGACAGATACGCAGTATTTT.

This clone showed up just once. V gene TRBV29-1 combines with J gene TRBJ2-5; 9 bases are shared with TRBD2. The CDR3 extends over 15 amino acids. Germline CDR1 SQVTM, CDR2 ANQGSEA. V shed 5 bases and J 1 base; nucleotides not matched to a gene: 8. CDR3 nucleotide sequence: TGCAGCGTTAATGGGGCGGGAGGGTTCCAAGAGACCCAGTACTTC. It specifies CSVNGAGGFQETQYF.

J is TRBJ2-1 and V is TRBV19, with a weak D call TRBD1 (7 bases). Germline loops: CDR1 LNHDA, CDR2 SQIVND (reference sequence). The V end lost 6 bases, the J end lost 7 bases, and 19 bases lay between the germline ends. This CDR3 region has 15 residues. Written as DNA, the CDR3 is TGTGCCAGTAGCAGGGGGGTCTCTGTGGGTAATGAGCAGTTCTTC. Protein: CASSRGVSVGNEQFF.

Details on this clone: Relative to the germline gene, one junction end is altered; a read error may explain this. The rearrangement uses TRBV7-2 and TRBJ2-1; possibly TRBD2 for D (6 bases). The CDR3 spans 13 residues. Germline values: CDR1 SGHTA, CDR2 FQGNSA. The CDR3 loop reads CASSIISTSHRIF. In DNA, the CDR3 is TGTGCCAGCAGCATCATCTCGACTAGTCACAGGATCTTC.

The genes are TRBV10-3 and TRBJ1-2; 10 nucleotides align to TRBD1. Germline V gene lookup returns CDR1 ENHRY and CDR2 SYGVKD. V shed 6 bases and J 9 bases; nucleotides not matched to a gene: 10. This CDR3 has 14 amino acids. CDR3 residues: CAIRSDRGPVSYTF. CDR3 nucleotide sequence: TGTGCCATCAGGTCCGACAGGGGGCCCGTCAGCTACACCTTC.

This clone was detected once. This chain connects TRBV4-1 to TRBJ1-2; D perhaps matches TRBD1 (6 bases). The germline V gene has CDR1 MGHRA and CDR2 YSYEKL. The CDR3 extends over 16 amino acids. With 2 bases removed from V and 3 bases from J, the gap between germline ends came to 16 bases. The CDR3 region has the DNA TGCGCCAGCAGCCAAACAGAACGGGACACACACTATGGCTACACCTTC. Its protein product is CASSQTERDTHYGYTF.

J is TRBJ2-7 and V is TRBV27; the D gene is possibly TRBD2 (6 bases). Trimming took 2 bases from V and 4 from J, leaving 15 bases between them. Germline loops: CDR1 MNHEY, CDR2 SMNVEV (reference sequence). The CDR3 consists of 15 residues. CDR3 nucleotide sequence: TGTGCCAGCAGTTTACAGTACGCGGGACCTTACGAGCAGTACTTC. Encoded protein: CASSLQYAGPYEQYF.

The CDR3 sequence is CASSYWDSGAQETQYF. Written as DNA, the CDR3 is TGTGCCAGCAGCTACTGGGATAGCGGGGCCCAAGAGACCCAGTACTTC. This chain links TRBV13 with TRBJ2-5, with 8 bases aligning to TRBD2. Trimming removed 4 bases from V and 1 base from J; junction bases left unmatched: 8. Germline V CDR1 and CDR2: PRHDT, FYEKMQ (reference sequence). CDR3 length: 16 amino acids.

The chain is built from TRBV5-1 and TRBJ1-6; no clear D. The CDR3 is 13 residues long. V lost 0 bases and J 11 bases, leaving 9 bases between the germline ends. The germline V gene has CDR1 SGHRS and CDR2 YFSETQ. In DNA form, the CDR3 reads TGCGCCAGCAGCTTGGACCCCGGGACACCCCTCCACTTT. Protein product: CASSLDPGTPLHF.

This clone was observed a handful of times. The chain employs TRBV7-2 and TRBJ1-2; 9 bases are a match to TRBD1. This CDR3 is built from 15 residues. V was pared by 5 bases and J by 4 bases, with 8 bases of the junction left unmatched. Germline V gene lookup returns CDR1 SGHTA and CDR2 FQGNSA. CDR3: CASSHDRTGVYGYTF. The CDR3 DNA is TGTGCCAGCAGCCACGACAGGACAGGGGTCTATGGCTACACCTTC.

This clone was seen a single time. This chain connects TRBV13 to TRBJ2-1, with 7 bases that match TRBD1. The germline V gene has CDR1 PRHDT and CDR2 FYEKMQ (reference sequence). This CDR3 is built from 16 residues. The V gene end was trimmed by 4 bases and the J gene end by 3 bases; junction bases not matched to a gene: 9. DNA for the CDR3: TGTGCCAGCAGCTCCAGCCGAAGGGACAGCTACAATGAGCAGTTCTTC. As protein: CASSSSRRDSYNEQFF.

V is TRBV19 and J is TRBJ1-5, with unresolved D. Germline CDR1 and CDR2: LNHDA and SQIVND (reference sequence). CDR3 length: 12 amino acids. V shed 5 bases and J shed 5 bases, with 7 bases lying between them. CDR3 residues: CASSFVDQPQHF. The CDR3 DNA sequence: TGTGCCAGTAGTTTCGTAGATCAGCCCCAGCATTTT.

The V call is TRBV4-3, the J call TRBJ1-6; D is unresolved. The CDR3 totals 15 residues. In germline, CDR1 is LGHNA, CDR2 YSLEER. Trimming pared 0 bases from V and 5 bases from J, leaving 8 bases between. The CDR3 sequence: CASSQDRVNNSPLHF. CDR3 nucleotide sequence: TGCGCCAGCAGCCAAGATCGCGTCAATAATTCACCCCTCCACTTT.

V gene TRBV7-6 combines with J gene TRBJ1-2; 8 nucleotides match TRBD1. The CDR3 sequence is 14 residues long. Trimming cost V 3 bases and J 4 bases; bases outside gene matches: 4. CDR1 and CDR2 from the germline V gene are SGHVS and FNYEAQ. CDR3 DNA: TGTGCCAGCAGCTTTGACGACAGGGGCTATGGCTACACCTTC. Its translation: CASSFDDRGYGYTF. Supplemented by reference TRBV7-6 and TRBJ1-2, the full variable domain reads GAGVSQSPRYKVTKRGQDVALRCDPISGHVSLYWYRQALGQGPEFLTYFNYEAQQDKSGLPNDRFSAERPEGSISTLTIQRTEQRDSAMYRCASSFDDRGYGYTFGSGTRLTVV.

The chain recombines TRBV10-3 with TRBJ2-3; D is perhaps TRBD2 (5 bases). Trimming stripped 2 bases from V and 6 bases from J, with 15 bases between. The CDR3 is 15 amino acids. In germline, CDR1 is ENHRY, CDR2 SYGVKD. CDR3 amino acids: CAISEPGVLTDTQYF. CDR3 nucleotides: TGTGCCATCAGTGAGCCCGGGGTTTTGACTGATACGCAGTATTTT.

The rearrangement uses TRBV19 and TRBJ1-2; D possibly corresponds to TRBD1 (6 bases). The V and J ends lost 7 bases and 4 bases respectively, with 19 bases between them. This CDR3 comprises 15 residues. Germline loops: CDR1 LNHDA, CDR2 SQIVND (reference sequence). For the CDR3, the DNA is TGTGCCAGTATACACAGGGCCGGCGAATCCTATGGCTACACCTTC. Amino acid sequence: CASIHRAGESYGYTF.

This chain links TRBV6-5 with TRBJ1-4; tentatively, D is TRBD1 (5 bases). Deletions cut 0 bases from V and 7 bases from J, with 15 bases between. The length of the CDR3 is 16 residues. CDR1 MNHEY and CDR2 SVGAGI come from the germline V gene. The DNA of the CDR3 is TGTGCCAGCAGTTACTCGACCTCGGGGGGAAGTGAAAAACTGTTTTTT. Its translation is CASSYSTSGGSEKLFF.

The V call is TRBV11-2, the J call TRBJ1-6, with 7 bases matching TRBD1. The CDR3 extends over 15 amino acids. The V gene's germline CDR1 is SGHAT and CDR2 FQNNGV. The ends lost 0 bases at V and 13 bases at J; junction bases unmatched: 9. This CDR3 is CASSLDVQGSRPLHF. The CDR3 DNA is TGTGCCAGCAGCTTAGACGTACAGGGGAGTCGTCCCCTCCACTTT.

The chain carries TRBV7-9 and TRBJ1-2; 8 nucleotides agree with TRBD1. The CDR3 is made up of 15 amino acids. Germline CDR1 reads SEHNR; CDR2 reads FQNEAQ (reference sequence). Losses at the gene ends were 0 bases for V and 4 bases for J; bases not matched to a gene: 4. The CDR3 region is CASSLADREGYGYTF. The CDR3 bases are TGTGCCAGCAGCTTAGCGGACAGGGAAGGCTATGGCTACACCTTC.

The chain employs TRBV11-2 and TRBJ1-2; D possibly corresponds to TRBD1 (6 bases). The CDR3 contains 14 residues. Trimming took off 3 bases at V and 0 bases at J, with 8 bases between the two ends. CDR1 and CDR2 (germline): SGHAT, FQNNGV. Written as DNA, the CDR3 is TGTGCCAGCAGCTTTCGGACAGCTAACTATGGCTACACCTTC. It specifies CASSFRTANYGYTF.

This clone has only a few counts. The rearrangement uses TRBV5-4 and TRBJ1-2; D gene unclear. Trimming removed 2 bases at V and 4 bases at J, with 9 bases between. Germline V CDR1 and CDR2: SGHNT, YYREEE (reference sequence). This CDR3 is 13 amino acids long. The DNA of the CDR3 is TGTGCCAGCAGCTTCCCGGAGATCTATGGCTACACCTTC. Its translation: CASSFPEIYGYTF.

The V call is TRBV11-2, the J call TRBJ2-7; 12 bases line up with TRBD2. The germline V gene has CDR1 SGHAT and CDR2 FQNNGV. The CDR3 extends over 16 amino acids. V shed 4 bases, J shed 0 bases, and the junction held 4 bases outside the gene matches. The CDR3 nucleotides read TGTGCCAGCAGCTACGGACTAGCGGGGAGCTCCTACGAGCAGTACTTC. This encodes CASSYGLAGSSYEQYF.

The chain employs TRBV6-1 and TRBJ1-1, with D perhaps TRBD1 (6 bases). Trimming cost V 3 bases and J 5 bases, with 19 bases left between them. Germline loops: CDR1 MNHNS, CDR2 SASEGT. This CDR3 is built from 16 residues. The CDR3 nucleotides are TGTGCCAGCAGTGAGGTTCCAAGGGGGGGAAGGACTGAAGCTTTCTTT. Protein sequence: CASSEVPRGGRTEAFF.